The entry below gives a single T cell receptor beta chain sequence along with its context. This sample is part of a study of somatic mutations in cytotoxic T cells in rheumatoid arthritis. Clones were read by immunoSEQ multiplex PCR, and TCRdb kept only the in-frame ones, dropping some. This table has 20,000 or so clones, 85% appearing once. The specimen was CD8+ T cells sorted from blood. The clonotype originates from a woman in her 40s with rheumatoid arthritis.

The CDR3 DNA follows: TGTGCCACCAAAGGGGACAGCGGGCCCTACGAGCAGTACTTC. Its translation: CATKGDSGPYEQYF. The chain couples TRBV2 to TRBJ2-5; TRBD1 might be the D (7 bases). The DNA end favors TRBJ2-7, so the J call may be wrong. Germline V gives CDR1 SNHLY, CDR2 FYNNEI. The CDR3 extends over 14 amino acids.